Below, 16 T cell receptor beta chains from the same sample are listed, as sequenced in a study of spatial heterogeneity in lung cancer (dated by TCRdb to the late 2010s). This specimen's time point label, per the study, means: sample taken at primary tumor resection. Without any cell sorting, TCR sequencing was performed on whole RNA extracted either from tumor and nontumor lung tissue or from cryopreserved PBMC samples. Library preparation employed 5' RACE. Data came from a NextSeq 500. The raw public reads went through TCRdb reprocessing: fastp at Q25, MiXCR clone calling, in-frame beta chains kept. Each CDR3 protein gets just one entry, which takes the most common genes and DNA from the rows behind it. The sample table holds some 70,000 distinct CDR3 sequences, of which 10% to 15% were seen once. The top ten constitute 6.5% to 8.5% of the sample. Material: PBMCs, obtained at surgery. Receptor source: a male donor with early-stage non-small cell lung cancer.

On this clonotype: A junction boundary mismatches the germline segment, possibly from a read error. The chain couples TRBV20-1 to TRBJ2-7; 10 bases map to TRBD1. The germline V gene encodes CDR1 DFQATT and CDR2 SNEGSKA (reference sequence). The CDR3 spans 17 residues. The CDR3 region has the DNA TGCAGTGTTAGAGGTACAATCCGGGACAGGGGCTCCTACGAGCAGTACTTC. Its protein is CSVRGTIRDRGSYEQYF.

Notes on this clonotype: At one end the junction does not follow the germline gene, possibly because of a read error. V is TRBV5-1 and J is TRBJ2-6, with D tentatively TRBD1 or TRBD2 (5 bases each). This CDR3 region has 15 residues. Germline lookup yields CDR1 SGHRS and CDR2 YFSETQ. The DNA for the CDR3 is TGCGCCAGCACTGGGGGTAATTCTGCGGCCAACGTCCTGACTTTC. This gives the protein CASTGGNSAANVLTF.

The chain uses TRBV4-2 and TRBJ2-7; 7 nucleotides align to TRBD2. V gave up 5 bases and J gave up 1 base; unmatched junction bases: 8. The CDR3 totals 15 residues. CDR1 and CDR2 from the germline V gene are LGHNA and YNFKEQ. The CDR3 protein is CASSGGLAESYEQYF. The CDR3 DNA reads TGTGCCAGCAGCGGAGGCCTAGCGGAATCCTACGAGCAGTACTTC.

This clonotype was seen a handful of times. The chain links TRBV30 to TRBJ2-5; no definite D call. Trimming removed 4 bases from V and 5 bases from J, with 8 bases in between. The CDR3 runs to 11 residues. The germline V gene has CDR1 GTSNPN and CDR2 SVGIG (reference sequence). The CDR3 loop reads CAWTHRETQYF. The CDR3, as DNA: TGTGCCTGGACCCATAGGGAGACCCAGTACTTC.

This clonotype was seen ten or more times. The chain recombines TRBV5-1 with TRBJ2-7; TRBD2 matches 10 bases. The CDR3 is 14 residues long. Per germline, CDR1 SGHRS and CDR2 YFSETQ. With 0 bases clipped from V and 7 bases from J, the junction kept 4 bases outside the gene matches. This chain's CDR3 is CASSLASSGSEQYF. The CDR3 bases are TGCGCCAGCAGCTTGGCATCTAGCGGGAGTGAGCAGTACTTC.

Only a few counts were recorded for this clonotype. The gene calls are TRBV7-2 and TRBJ2-7, with 9 positions matching TRBD1. Germline loops: CDR1 SGHTA, CDR2 FQGNSA. V was pared by 9 bases and J by 2 bases, with 8 bases of the junction left unmatched. The CDR3 runs 14 residues. The DNA for the CDR3 is TGTGCCAGTACCGTTGGGACAGGGCCCTACGAGCAGTACTTC. It yields the protein CASTVGTGPYEQYF.

This clonotype showed up many times. The chain has TRBV11-1 and TRBJ2-1; D is undetermined. Germline CDR1 and CDR2: SGHAT and FQDESV (reference sequence). V lost 5 bases, J lost 8 bases, and 10 bases lay in between. The CDR3 has 12 residues. The CDR3 spells CASSPRTYEQFF. In nucleotides, the CDR3 is TGTGCCAGCAGCCCTCGGACCTATGAGCAGTTCTTC.

In this sample, this clonotype turned up many times. The chain has TRBV10-3 and TRBJ2-2; TRBD1 aligns across 8 bases. The CDR3 is made up of 17 amino acids. The junction had 10 bases not matched to a gene; V was cut back by 2 bases and J by 5 bases. Germline CDR1 is ENHRY and CDR2 is SYGVKD. The CDR3 loop is CAISEGAEDRDTGELFF. CDR3 nucleotides: TGTGCCATCAGTGAGGGGGCAGAGGACAGGGATACCGGGGAGCTGTTTTTT.

The table lists this clonotype with many counts. The V call is TRBV12-3 or TRBV12-4, the J call TRBJ1-4; 11 bases are a match to TRBD1. This CDR3 is 15 amino acids long. Trimming took 5 bases from V and 7 from J; bases not matched to a gene: 6. The CDR3 nucleotides read TGTGCCAGCAGTCCCCGGGACAGGGGGATTGAAAAACTGTTTTTT. It is translated as CASSPRDRGIEKLFF.

This clonotype was seen ten or more times. The chain joins TRBV4-2 to TRBJ2-2; no firm D call. Germline loops: CDR1 LGHNA, CDR2 YNFKEQ. With 0 bases removed from V and 4 bases from J, the gap between germline ends came to 9 bases. This CDR3 has 15 residues. The CDR3 sequence: CASSQDRVGTGELFF. CDR3 bases: TGTGCCAGCAGCCAAGATAGGGTTGGCACCGGGGAGCTGTTTTTT.

The rearrangement links TRBV12-3 or TRBV12-4 to TRBJ2-1; D is ambiguous. V was shortened by 3 bases and J by 6 bases, with 12 bases between the two germline ends. The CDR3 loop spans 14 amino acids. The CDR3 here is CASSFVGPLNEQFF. In DNA, the CDR3 is TGTGCCAGCAGTTTTGTTGGGCCCCTCAATGAGCAGTTCTTC.

This clonotype was found a few times. This CDR3 reads CASSQVRGGGNSPLHF. CDR3 DNA: TGCGCCAGCAGCCAAGTGCGGGGTGGCGGTAATTCACCCCTCCACTTT. The chain links TRBV4-1 to TRBJ1-6; D call uncertain. Deletions cut 1 base from V and 6 bases from J, with 13 bases between. Germline CDR1 is MGHRA and CDR2 is YSYEKL. The CDR3 consists of 16 residues.

V is TRBV6-6 and J is TRBJ1-5; D remains unclear. Germline V gene lookup returns CDR1 MNHNY and CDR2 SVGAGI (reference sequence). The CDR3 runs to 20 residues. The V gene lost 6 bases and the J gene lost 2 bases, with 29 bases spanning the gap. CDR3 coding DNA: TGTGCCAGCAGCCGAAAGGGAGGAGTGACGGCCCTGTGGGGCAATCAGCCCCAGCATTTT. Its protein is CASSRKGGVTALWGNQPQHF.

This clonotype was detected a few times. The chain employs TRBV19 and TRBJ1-5, with D unresolved. V was trimmed by 7 bases and J by 3 bases, leaving 13 bases between them. In germline, CDR1 is LNHDA, CDR2 SQIVND (reference sequence). The CDR3 is made up of 14 amino acids. For the CDR3, the DNA is TGTGCCAGTAAGCCTCGACTCGACAATCAGCCCCAGCATTTT. It translates to CASKPRLDNQPQHF.

This clonotype occurred many times. The genes are TRBV7-6 and TRBJ2-1; a weak D match, TRBD1 (5 bases). This CDR3 has 13 amino acids. Looked up from germline, CDR1 is SGHVS and CDR2 is FNYEAQ. Trimming cost V 5 bases and J 4 bases, with 9 bases left between them. This CDR3 reads CASSVTVYNEQFF. The CDR3 coding sequence is TGTGCCAGCAGCGTGACAGTTTACAATGAGCAGTTCTTC.

The chain links TRBV4-1 to TRBJ2-6; 8 bases match TRBD1. The germline gives CDR1 MGHRA, CDR2 YSYEKL. Unmatched junction bases numbered 6, after V lost 0 bases and J lost 2 bases. This CDR3 comprises 18 residues. The CDR3 reads CASSQEGQGVTGANVLTF. In DNA, the CDR3 is TGCGCCAGCAGCCAAGAAGGACAGGGAGTGACTGGGGCCAACGTCCTGACTTTC.